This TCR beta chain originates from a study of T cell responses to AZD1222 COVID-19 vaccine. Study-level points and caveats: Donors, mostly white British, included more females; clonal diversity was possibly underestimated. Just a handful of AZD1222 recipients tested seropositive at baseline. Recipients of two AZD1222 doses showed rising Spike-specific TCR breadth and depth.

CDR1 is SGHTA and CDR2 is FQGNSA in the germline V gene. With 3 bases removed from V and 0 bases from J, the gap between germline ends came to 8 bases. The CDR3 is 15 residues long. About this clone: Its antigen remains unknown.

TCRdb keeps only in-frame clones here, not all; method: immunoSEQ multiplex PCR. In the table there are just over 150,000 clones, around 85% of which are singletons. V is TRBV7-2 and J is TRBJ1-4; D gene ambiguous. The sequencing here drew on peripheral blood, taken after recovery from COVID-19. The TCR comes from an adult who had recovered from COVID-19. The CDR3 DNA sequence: TGTGCCAGCAGCTTCCAGATTGCAACTAATGAAAAACTGTTTTTT. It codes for CASSFQIATNEKLFF.